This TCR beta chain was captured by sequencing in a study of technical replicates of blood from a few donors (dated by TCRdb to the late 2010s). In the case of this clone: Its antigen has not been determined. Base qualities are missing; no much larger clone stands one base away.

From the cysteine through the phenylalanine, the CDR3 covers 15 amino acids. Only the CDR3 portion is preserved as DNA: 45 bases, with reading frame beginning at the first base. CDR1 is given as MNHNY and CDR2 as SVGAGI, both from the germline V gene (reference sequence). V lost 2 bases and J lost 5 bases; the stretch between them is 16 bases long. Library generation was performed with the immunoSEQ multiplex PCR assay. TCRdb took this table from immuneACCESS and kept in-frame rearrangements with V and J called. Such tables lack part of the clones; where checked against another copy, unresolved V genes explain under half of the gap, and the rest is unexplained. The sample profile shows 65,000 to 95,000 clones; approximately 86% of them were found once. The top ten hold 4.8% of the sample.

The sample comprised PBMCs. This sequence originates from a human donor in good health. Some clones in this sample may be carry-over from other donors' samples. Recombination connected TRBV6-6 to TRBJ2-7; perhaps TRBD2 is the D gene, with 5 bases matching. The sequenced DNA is TGTGCCAGCAGTTACGTCAGCGGTACTCCCCACGAGCAGTACTTC. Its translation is CASSYVSGTPHEQYF.